Listed here are 20 T cell receptor beta chains from one sample, sequenced in a study of blood T cell repertoires in COVID-19. Libraries were prepared by immunoSEQ multiplex PCR; TCRdb keeps only in-frame clonotypes and omits some of them. This table holds about 13,000 clones, approximately 90% found once. The sample comprised peripheral blood. Receptor source: a human donor in a cohort sampled during active COVID-19.

The V and J genes are TRBV5-1 and TRBJ2-7; the match to TRBD1 covers 10 bases. CDR1 and CDR2 from the germline V gene are SGHRS and YFSETQ. The CDR3 is made up of 17 amino acids. J lost 3 bases, V lost 3 bases, and 12 bases had no gene match. CDR3 nucleotide sequence: TGCGCCAGCAGCTGGAGGTCCCGGGACAGGGGTTTCTACGAGCAGTACTTC. It specifies CASSWRSRDRGFYEQYF.

The V call is TRBV11-2, the J call TRBJ2-7; 9 nucleotides align to TRBD1. Unmatched junction bases numbered 5, after V lost 6 bases and J lost 2 bases. Germline values: CDR1 SGHAT, CDR2 FQNNGV. The CDR3 spans 14 residues. This chain's CDR3 is CASSPDRGTYEQYF. CDR3 DNA sequence: TGTGCCAGCAGTCCTGACAGGGGGACCTACGAGCAGTACTTC.

The rearrangement joins TRBV5-1 to TRBJ2-5; D not certain. CDR3 length equals 12 residues. V dropped 4 bases and J dropped 2 bases, with 6 bases sitting between them. Germline V gene data show CDR1 as SGHRS and CDR2 as YFSETQ. This CDR3 reads CASSTYQETQYF. CDR3 bases: TGCGCCAGCAGCACCTATCAAGAGACCCAGTACTTC.

V is TRBV27 and J is TRBJ2-6; 9 bases map to TRBD1. V shed 5 bases and J 4 bases; nucleotides not matched to a gene: 15. The length of the CDR3 is 19 residues. CDR1 MNHEY and CDR2 SMNVEV come from the germline V gene (reference sequence). This chain's CDR3 is CASSPGTGRTWAGANVLTF. CDR3 in DNA: TGTGCCAGCAGTCCGGGGACAGGGAGGACCTGGGCCGGGGCCAACGTCCTGACTTTC.

The rearrangement uses TRBV12-3 or TRBV12-4 and TRBJ2-7; 7 bases fit TRBD1. The length of the CDR3 is 13 residues. With V trimmed by 7 bases and J by 3 bases, 6 bases remained unmatched. CDR3 nucleotides: TGTGCCAGCAAATATACAGGGGTCTACGAGCAGTACTTC. Amino acid sequence: CASKYTGVYEQYF.

A few counts support this clone. The CDR3 sequence is CASSSLADYGYTF. The DNA of the CDR3 is TGTGCCAGCAGCTCCCTGGCAGACTATGGCTACACCTTC. J is TRBJ1-2 and V is TRBV7-9; no clear D. The CDR3 is 13 residues long. Trimming left V 4 bases short and J 3 bases short, with 9 bases between. The germline CDR1 and CDR2 sequences are SEHNR and FQNEAQ (reference sequence).

The chain uses TRBV5-1 and TRBJ1-2; tentatively, D is TRBD1 (6 bases). CDR1 and CDR2 from the germline V gene are SGHRS and YFSETQ. Trimming shortened V by 3 bases and J by 6 bases, and 15 bases separated the two germline ends. This CDR3 spans 14 amino acids. The CDR3 loop reads CASSYFGQLDGYTF. The CDR3 DNA reads TGCGCCAGCAGCTACTTTGGACAGCTTGATGGCTACACCTTC.

V gene TRBV24-1 combines with J gene TRBJ2-2; a weak D match, TRBD1 (6 bases). Germline loops: CDR1 KGHDR, CDR2 SFDVKD. The CDR3 length is 16 residues. Deletions cut 4 bases from V and 3 bases from J, with 14 bases between. The CDR3 DNA sequence: TGTGCCACCAGTGACCCAGCCCAGGGGTACACCGGGGAGCTGTTTTTT. Protein product: CATSDPAQGYTGELFF.

The chain carries TRBV28 and TRBJ1-4; tentatively, D is TRBD1 (5 bases). The CDR3 spans 15 residues. Germline V lookup: CDR1 MDHEN, CDR2 SYDVKM. The ends were cut back, 6 bases at V and 1 base at J, with 12 bases in the middle. The DNA for the CDR3 is TGTGCCAGCAGCTTAACGACAGTAACTAATGAAAAACTGTTTTTT. It codes for CASSLTTVTNEKLFF.

The rearrangement joins TRBV24-1 to TRBJ1-4, with 12 bases aligning to TRBD1. CDR3 length: 18 amino acids. Germline CDR1 and CDR2: KGHDR and SFDVKD. J gave up 7 bases and V 6 bases, and 14 bases lay outside the gene matches. The CDR3 spells CATSNGGTGGEMGEKLFF. In DNA, the CDR3 is TGTGCCACCAGTAACGGAGGGACAGGGGGCGAAATGGGTGAAAAACTGTTTTTT.

CDR3 sequence reads: CASSLHHQETQYF. CDR3 sequence (DNA): TGTGCCAGCAGCTTACACCATCAAGAGACCCAGTACTTC. The genes are TRBV5-4 and TRBJ2-5; D gene unclear. CDR1 and CDR2 from the germline V gene are SGHNT and YYREEE (reference sequence). The CDR3 loop spans 13 amino acids. Trimming took 2 bases from V and 2 from J, leaving 7 bases between them.

This clone was seen only once. The gene calls are TRBV12-3 or TRBV12-4 and TRBJ1-1; D may be TRBD1 (6 bases). This CDR3 contains 13 residues. Trimming cost V 4 bases and J 3 bases, with 9 bases left between them. Here the CDR3 reads CASSSQGYTEAFF. In nucleotides, the CDR3 is TGTGCCAGCAGTTCACAGGGCTACACTGAAGCTTTCTTT.

The V call is TRBV7-2, the J call TRBJ1-1; possible D gene TRBD1, 5 bases. V shed 1 base and J shed 1 base, with 10 bases lying between them. The CDR3 covers 15 residues. Germline V lookup: CDR1 SGHTA, CDR2 FQGNSA. CDR3 region: CASSLDGDRNTEAFF. The DNA of the CDR3 is TGTGCCAGCAGCTTAGACGGTGACAGGAACACTGAAGCTTTCTTT.

This chain connects TRBV2 to TRBJ1-4; 10 positions agree with TRBD1. The length of the CDR3 is 14 residues. Trimming cost V 8 bases and J 6 bases; bases outside gene matches: 6. Germline CDR1 is SNHLY and CDR2 is FYNNEI. In DNA form, the CDR3 reads TGTGCCAGCCGAACCGGGACAGGGGATGAAAAACTGTTTTTT. Encoded protein: CASRTGTGDEKLFF.

The chain combines TRBV19 with TRBJ1-3, with D possibly matching TRBD1 (5 bases). Germline V CDR1 and CDR2: LNHDA, SQIVND (reference sequence). Trimming removed 6 bases at V and 0 bases at J, with 12 bases between. There are 15 residues in the CDR3. CDR3 bases: TGTGCCAGTAGCAGACAGTCAGTCTCTGGAAACACCATATATTTT. Translating gives CASSRQSVSGNTIYF. Filled out from reference TRBV19 and TRBJ1-3, the complete variable domain reads DGGITQSPKYLFRKEGQNVTLSCEQNLNHDAMYWYRQDPGQGLRLIYYSQIVNDFQKGDIAEGYSVSREKKESFPLTVTSAQKNPTAFYLCASSRQSVSGNTIYFGEGSWLTVV.

V gene TRBV19 combines with J gene TRBJ2-1, with 14 bases aligning to TRBD2. The junction had 6 bases not matched to a gene; V was cut back by 5 bases and J by 6 bases. The CDR3 has 16 residues. Per germline, CDR1 LNHDA and CDR2 SQIVND (reference sequence). The CDR3 nucleotides read TGTGCCAGTAGTGTTAGACTAGCGGGGGGGTTCAATGAGCAGTTCTTC. As protein: CASSVRLAGGFNEQFF.

The V call is TRBV3-1 (or the pseudogene TRBV3-2), the J call TRBJ1-2; 7 positions agree with TRBD1. V lost 0 bases to trimming and J lost 2 bases; unmatched junction nucleotides: 3. The CDR3 contains 15 residues. CDR1 is LGHDT, CDR2 YNNKEL, per germline (reference sequence). CDR3 DNA sequence: TGTGCCAGCAGCCAAGAGACCAGGGGGAACTATGGCTACACCTTC. Residues: CASSQETRGNYGYTF.

CDR3: CASRLQAWSTEAFF. The DNA for the CDR3 is TGTGCCAGCAGACTTCAAGCATGGTCCACTGAAGCTTTCTTT. The V call is TRBV14, the J call TRBJ1-1, with D unresolved. The ends were cut back, 6 bases at V and 4 bases at J, with 15 bases in the middle. Germline-derived CDR1 and CDR2 are SGHDN and FVKESK. The CDR3 runs 14 residues.

V gene TRBV7-9 combines with J gene TRBJ2-3, with a tentative D call TRBD2 (5 bases). The CDR3 totals 18 residues. The V end was cut by 3 bases, the J end by 0 bases, with 19 bases between. The germline CDR1 and CDR2 sequences are SEHNR and FQNEAQ (reference sequence). In nucleotides, the CDR3 is TGTGCCAGCAGCTTCTCGACGGCCCGGGGATGGAGCACAGATACGCAGTATTTT. Translating it yields CASSFSTARGWSTDTQYF.

This chain connects TRBV2 to TRBJ2-1; D might be TRBD1 (6 bases). CDR3 length: 13 residues. Trimming cost V 7 bases and J 2 bases, with 9 bases left between them. Germline V gene data show CDR1 as SNHLY and CDR2 as FYNNEI. The CDR3 loop reads CASIYRAYNEQFF. CDR3 in DNA: TGTGCCAGCATATACAGGGCCTACAATGAGCAGTTCTTC.